The 28 T cell receptor beta chains below come from one sample, sequenced in a study of T-cell memory formation after mild COVID-19. TCRdb independently ran MiXCR on the 5' RACE reads; one entry per CDR3 protein. Of approximately 500,000 distinct CDR3 sequences listed, roughly 25% are singletons. The sample was PBMCs or a T cell subset sorted from them (not recorded which). The receptor set was obtained from an adult woman who had mild COVID-19 (a few samples of this study predate the infection). Cell type and time point are not known.

This clonotype turned up a few times. The genes are TRBV5-1 and TRBJ1-1; no firm D call. The V gene's germline CDR1 is SGHRS and CDR2 YFSETQ. CDR3 length: 14 amino acids. The V gene lost 1 base and the J gene lost 3 bases, with 10 bases spanning the gap. The CDR3 region has the DNA TGCGCCAGCAGCTTGACGGCGGGGTACACTGAAGCTTTCTTT. Protein sequence: CASSLTAGYTEAFF.

V gene TRBV5-1 combines with J gene TRBJ1-1; 9 bases fit TRBD1. V was clipped by 4 bases and J by 8 bases; unmatched bases: 9. The length of the CDR3 is 14 residues. CDR1 SGHRS and CDR2 YFSETQ come from the germline V gene. The CDR3 sequence is CASSGRDRASEAFF. CDR3 DNA: TGCGCCAGCAGCGGCCGGGACAGGGCGTCCGAAGCTTTCTTT.

This clonotype came up a few times. The chain uses TRBV20-1 and TRBJ2-1; no reliable D call. This CDR3 has 11 residues. Per the germline V gene, CDR1 is DFQATT and CDR2 is SNEGSKA (reference sequence). The V end was cut by 0 bases, the J end by 12 bases, with 9 bases between. The CDR3 spells CSARDPPGQFF. Written as DNA, the CDR3 is TGCAGTGCTAGAGATCCCCCGGGGCAGTTCTTC.

The chain recombines TRBV12-3 or TRBV12-4 with TRBJ1-6; a weak D match, TRBD1 (5 bases). The CDR3 extends over 16 amino acids. The V and J ends lost 1 base and 9 bases respectively, with 16 bases between them. Written as DNA, the CDR3 is TGTGCCAGCAGTTTAGACTCCCCTCTGGGGGGTTCACCCCTCCACTTT. Amino acids: CASSLDSPLGGSPLHF.

Only a few counts were recorded for this clonotype. The gene calls are TRBV12-3 or TRBV12-4 and TRBJ1-1, with 9 bases matching TRBD1. This CDR3 region has 16 residues. V dropped 4 bases and J dropped 4; count of bases not matched to a gene: 10. The CDR3 is CASSSGQGLYGTEAFF. CDR3 bases: TGTGCCAGCAGTTCGGGACAGGGTCTCTACGGCACTGAAGCTTTCTTT.

This clonotype was seen a few times. The chain links TRBV6-5 to TRBJ2-7, with D maybe TRBD1 (5 bases). Germline V gives CDR1 MNHEY, CDR2 SVGAGI. CDR3 size: 15 residues. Trimming removed 7 bases from V and 0 bases from J, with 16 bases in between. CDR3 bases: TGTGCCAGCATCCAACAGGCCGGCGTCTCCTACGAGCAGTACTTC. Encoded protein: CASIQQAGVSYEQYF.

V and J are TRBV2 and TRBJ2-3; possible D gene TRBD1, 6 bases. CDR1 and CDR2 (germline): SNHLY, FYNNEI. This CDR3 contains 15 residues. V lost 8 bases and J lost 1, with 16 bases in between. The CDR3, as DNA: TGTGCCAGCGCCCGACCAAAGGGGGGCACAGATACGCAGTATTTT. Translated: CASARPKGGTDTQYF.

This clonotype appeared a few times. The V call is TRBV5-1, the J call TRBJ2-3; TRBD1 might be the D (5 bases). The CDR3 contains 14 residues. Trimming removed 6 bases from V and 0 bases from J, with 11 bases in between. Germline lookup yields CDR1 SGHRS and CDR2 YFSETQ. The CDR3 loop is CASNQGSSTDTQYF. Here the CDR3 DNA reads TGCGCCAGCAACCAGGGTTCTAGCACAGATACGCAGTATTTT.

The chain couples TRBV11-2 to TRBJ2-3; D call uncertain. The length of the CDR3 is 15 residues. The ends were cut back, 5 bases at V and 0 bases at J, with 12 bases in the middle. Germline assignment: CDR1 SGHAT and CDR2 FQNNGV. CDR3 sequence: CASSPRGPSTDTQYF. Written as DNA, the CDR3 is TGTGCCAGCAGCCCCCGAGGCCCCAGCACAGATACGCAGTATTTT.

The CDR3 bases are TGTGCCATCAGTGAGTCTAGGGCAGGGGGTGGCTCCTACGAGCAGTACTTC. This translates into CAISESRAGGGSYEQYF. This rearrangement joins TRBV10-3 to TRBJ2-7; 7 nucleotides match TRBD1. Germline V lookup: CDR1 ENHRY, CDR2 SYGVKD. The ends lost 0 bases at V and 0 bases at J; junction bases unmatched: 8. There are 17 residues in the CDR3.

This clonotype turned up a few times. The rearrangement links TRBV25-1 to TRBJ2-4; D is undetermined. CDR3 length equals 11 residues. V lost 7 bases and J lost 1, with 2 bases in between. The V gene's germline CDR1 is MGHDK and CDR2 SYGVNS. The CDR3 protein is CASTAKNIQYF. DNA of the CDR3: TGTGCCAGCACCGCCAAAAACATTCAGTACTTC.

This chain uses TRBV7-6 with TRBJ2-5; TRBD2 matches 7 bases. CDR3 size: 14 residues. V lost 5 bases, J lost 2 bases, and 5 bases stayed unmatched. Germline V gene sequence: CDR1 SGHVS, CDR2 FNYEAQ. The CDR3 DNA reads TGTGCCAGCAGCCACGGGAGGATACAAGAGACCCAGTACTTC. Its translation is CASSHGRIQETQYF.

In its sample, this clonotype was seen a few times. The V and J genes are TRBV5-4 and TRBJ2-5, with D uncertain. The CDR3 consists of 11 residues. Between the trimmed V and J ends, which lost 0 bases and 6 bases, there was a span of 3 bases. Germline V gives CDR1 SGHNT, CDR2 YYREEE (reference sequence). The CDR3 DNA sequence: TGTGCCAGCAGCTTGGAGAAGACCCAGTACTTC. It specifies CASSLEKTQYF. Full variable domain (rest looked up from reference TRBV5-4 and TRBJ2-5): ETGVTQSPTHLIKTRGQQVTLRCSSQSGHNTVSWYQQALGQGPQFIFQYYREEENGRGNFPPRFSGLQFPNYSSELNVNALELDDSALYLCASSLEKTQYFGPGTRLLVL.

The V and J genes are TRBV4-2 and TRBJ1-1; unclear D gene. Germline V gene lookup returns CDR1 LGHNA and CDR2 YNFKEQ. V gave up 0 bases and J gave up 8 bases, with 16 bases separating them. CDR3 length equals 15 residues. The CDR3 loop reads CASSQDRRTPLEAFF. As DNA, the CDR3 is TGTGCCAGCAGCCAAGACCGGAGGACTCCCCTGGAAGCTTTCTTT.

The chain carries TRBV7-9 and TRBJ2-7, with 8 bases identical to TRBD1. The CDR3 runs to 16 residues. The ends lost 5 bases at V and 0 bases at J; junction bases unmatched: 9. Germline V CDR1 and CDR2: SEHNR, FQNEAQ (reference sequence). CDR3 DNA: TGTGCCAGCAGCCGAACTGGACAGGGCGGCTCCTACGAGCAGTACTTC. Its protein is CASSRTGQGGSYEQYF.

The V and J genes are TRBV4-1 and TRBJ1-1; D ambiguous. Trimming pared 0 bases from V and 11 bases from J, leaving 16 bases between. The germline gives CDR1 MGHRA, CDR2 YSYEKL. The CDR3 has 14 amino acids. The CDR3 DNA follows: TGCGCCAGCAGCCAAGAGAGGTTAGGAGTAGGGGCTTTCTTT. Its protein product is CASSQERLGVGAFF.

The V gene is TRBV7-6, the J gene TRBJ1-1, with a weak D call TRBD1 (5 bases). The V gene lost 5 bases and the J gene lost 10 bases, with 17 bases spanning the gap. There are 13 residues in the CDR3. Germline values: CDR1 SGHVS, CDR2 FNYEAQ. CDR3 region: CASSPPAGRGAFF. Written as DNA, the CDR3 is TGTGCCAGCAGCCCCCCGGCGGGACGGGGAGCTTTCTTT.

The genes are TRBV4-3 and TRBJ2-2; no firm D call. This CDR3 comprises 16 residues. CDR1 is LGHNA and CDR2 is YSLEER in the germline V gene. The V and J ends lost 0 bases and 2 bases respectively, with 10 bases between them. This chain's CDR3 is CASSQDSSLNTGELFF. The CDR3 region has the DNA TGCGCCAGCAGCCAAGATAGTTCACTTAACACCGGGGAGCTGTTTTTT.

This clonotype occurred a few times. V and J are TRBV5-1 and TRBJ2-1; TRBD2 aligns across 9 bases. The CDR3 contains 17 residues. Germline loops: CDR1 SGHRS, CDR2 YFSETQ. The J segment lost 0 bases and the V segment lost 2 bases, leaving 6 bases of the junction unmatched. CDR3 residues: CASSFPLRGGSYNEQFF. Written as DNA, the CDR3 is TGCGCCAGCAGCTTCCCTTTGCGGGGGGGCTCCTACAATGAGCAGTTCTTC.

This clonotype was found many times. The CDR3 sequence is CSVTGVGAKNIQYF. CDR3 bases: TGCAGCGTAACAGGGGTTGGGGCCAAAAACATTCAGTACTTC. The chain couples TRBV29-1 to TRBJ2-4; 7 bases line up with TRBD1. J lost 1 base, V lost 6 bases, and 6 bases had no gene match. CDR1 SQVTM and CDR2 ANQGSEA come from the germline V gene. The CDR3 contains 14 residues.

The CDR3, as DNA: TGTGCCAGCAGCTTAGAGGCAGACTCCTACGAGCAGTACTTC. It specifies CASSLEADSYEQYF. The chain carries TRBV7-8 and TRBJ2-7; unclear D gene. Trimming left V 1 base short and J 0 bases short, with 7 bases between. The CDR3 has 14 residues. In germline, CDR1 is SGHVS, CDR2 FQNEAQ.

Ten or more counts support this clonotype. The rearrangement uses TRBV30 and TRBJ2-7; no clear D. The germline V gene has CDR1 GTSNPN and CDR2 SVGIG (reference sequence). V was shortened by 0 bases and J by 7 bases, with 19 bases between the two germline ends. The CDR3 sequence is 15 residues long. DNA of the CDR3: TGTGCCTGGAGTGTAAGTTCGGAAGGGTCGTGGGAGCAGTACTTC. Its translation is CAWSVSSEGSWEQYF.

This CDR3 is CASSQERLAHPYEQYF. The CDR3 nucleotides read TGTGCCAGCAGCCAAGAGCGACTGGCCCACCCATACGAGCAGTACTTC. This chain uses TRBV3-1 with TRBJ2-7; D gene unclear. CDR1 and CDR2 from the germline V gene are LGHDT and YNNKEL (reference sequence). V dropped 0 bases and J dropped 4 bases, with 16 bases sitting between them. The CDR3 runs 16 residues.

The chain recombines TRBV7-3 with TRBJ2-1; TRBD2 agrees at 12 bases. With 5 bases clipped from V and 6 bases from J, the junction kept 5 bases outside the gene matches. The germline V gene has CDR1 SGHTA and CDR2 FQGTGA. The CDR3 sequence is 15 residues long. The CDR3 coding sequence is TGTGCCAGCAGCCCGGGACTAGCGGGTTTCAATGAGCAGTTCTTC. It encodes CASSPGLAGFNEQFF.

This clonotype has only a few counts. The rearrangement joins TRBV10-3 to TRBJ2-1; 11 nucleotides line up with TRBD2. Germline V gene sequence: CDR1 ENHRY, CDR2 SYGVKD. The CDR3 is 14 residues long. Trimming at V came to 4 bases and at J to 4 bases, leaving 0 bases not matched to a gene. This CDR3 reads CAISVAGGYNEQFF. The CDR3 DNA reads as TGTGCCATCAGTGTAGCGGGGGGGTACAATGAGCAGTTCTTC.

Notes on this clonotype: At one boundary the junction diverges from the germline segment, which might be a read error. The chain has TRBV9 and TRBJ2-5; D may be TRBD2 (6 bases). This CDR3 contains 15 residues. Germline V gene lookup returns CDR1 SGDLS and CDR2 YYNGEE. The CDR3 region is CASSVATLAGETKYF. CDR3 sequence (DNA): TGTGCCAGCAGCGTAGCAACACTAGCAGGAGAGACCAAGTACTTC.

The gene calls are TRBV7-6 and TRBJ2-1, with TRBD2 identical over 14 bases. CDR3 length: 15 amino acids. Germline V gene lookup returns CDR1 SGHVS and CDR2 FNYEAQ. J lost 9 bases, V lost 5 bases, and 6 bases had no gene match. Written as DNA, the CDR3 is TGTGCCAGCAGCCGGGGACTAGCGGGAGTGAGTGAGCAGTTCTTC. Translated: CASSRGLAGVSEQFF. Using reference TRBV7-6 and TRBJ2-1 for the parts outside the CDR3, the full variable domain is GAGVSQSPRYKVTKRGQDVALRCDPISGHVSLYWYRQALGQGPEFLTYFNYEAQQDKSGLPNDRFSAERPEGSISTLTIQRTEQRDSAMYRCASSRGLAGVSEQFFGPGTRLTVL.

The rearrangement links TRBV11-2 to TRBJ2-1, with D perhaps matching TRBD1 (5 bases). V dropped 1 base and J dropped 6 bases, with 16 bases sitting between them. This CDR3 spans 16 amino acids. CDR1 and CDR2 from the germline V gene are SGHAT and FQNNGV. The DNA of the CDR3 is TGTGCCAGCAGCTTAGGCCCAGGGTTGCAGGCCAATGAGCAGTTCTTC. Amino acids: CASSLGPGLQANEQFF.